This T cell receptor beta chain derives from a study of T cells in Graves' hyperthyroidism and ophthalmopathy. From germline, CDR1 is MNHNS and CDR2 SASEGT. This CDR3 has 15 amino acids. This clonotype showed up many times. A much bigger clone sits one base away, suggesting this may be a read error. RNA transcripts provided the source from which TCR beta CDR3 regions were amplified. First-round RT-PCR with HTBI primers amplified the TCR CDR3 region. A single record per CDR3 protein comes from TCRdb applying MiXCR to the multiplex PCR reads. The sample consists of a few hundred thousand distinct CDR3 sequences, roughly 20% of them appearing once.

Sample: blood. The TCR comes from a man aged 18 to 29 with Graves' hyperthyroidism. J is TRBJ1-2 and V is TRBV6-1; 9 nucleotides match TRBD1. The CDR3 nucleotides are TGTGTCAGCATACCGGGACAGGGATGGAACTATGGCTACACCTTC. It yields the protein CVSIPGQGWNYGYTF.